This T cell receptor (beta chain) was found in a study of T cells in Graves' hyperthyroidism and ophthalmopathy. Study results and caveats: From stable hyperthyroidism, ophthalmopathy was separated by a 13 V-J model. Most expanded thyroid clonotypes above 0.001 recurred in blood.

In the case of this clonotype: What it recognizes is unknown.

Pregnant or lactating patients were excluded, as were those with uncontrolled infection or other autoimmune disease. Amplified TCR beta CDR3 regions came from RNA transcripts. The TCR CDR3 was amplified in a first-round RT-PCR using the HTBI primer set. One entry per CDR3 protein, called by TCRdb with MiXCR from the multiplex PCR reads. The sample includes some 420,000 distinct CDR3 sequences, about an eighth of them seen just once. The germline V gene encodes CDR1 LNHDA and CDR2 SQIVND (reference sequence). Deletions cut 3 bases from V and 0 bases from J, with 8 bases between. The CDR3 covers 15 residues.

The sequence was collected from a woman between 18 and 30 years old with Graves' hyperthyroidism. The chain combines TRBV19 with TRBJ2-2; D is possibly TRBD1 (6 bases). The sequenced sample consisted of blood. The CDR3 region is CASSMGHPNTGELFF. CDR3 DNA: TGTGCCAGTAGTATGGGACACCCGAACACCGGGGAGCTGTTTTTT.